This TCR beta chain comes out of a study of long-term antiretroviral therapy in people with HIV. This CDR3 comprises 11 residues. CDR1 is GTSNPN and CDR2 is SVGIG in the germline V gene (reference sequence). Trimming shortened V by 5 bases and J by 4 bases, and 6 bases separated the two germline ends. At the survey level, the v3.0 immunoSEQ assay was run. The table came from immunoSEQ multiplex PCR; TCRdb's copy has only in-frame clones and leaves some out. The data contain tens of thousands of clones, around nine tenths of them singletons. V and J are TRBV30 and TRBJ2-1; D gene ambiguous. This TCR was recovered from a woman aged 45-65 years with HIV. Sequences were derived from unsorted PBMCs, sampled 0.1 years before starting antiretroviral therapy. Written as DNA, the CDR3 is TGTGCCTGGGGAGATTACAATGAGCAGTTCTTC. Translation gives CAWGDYNEQFF.